The T cell receptor (beta chain) under discussion was sequenced for a study of shared clonotypes between healthy human individuals. Germline V gene data show CDR1 as SEHNR and CDR2 as FQNEAQ (reference sequence). The CDR3 spans 16 residues. V dropped 5 bases and J dropped 4; count of bases not matched to a gene: 10. Assay used: immunoSEQ multiplex PCR; TCRdb lists only in-frame clones, some missing. The repertoire holds about 1.5 million clones, with around 98% as singletons. The rearrangement links TRBV7-9 to TRBJ2-7, with TRBD2 identical over 11 bases. The source material was naive CD4+ T cells sorted from blood. The subset is: CD45RA+ positively selected. This TCR came from a man aged 25 to 40 in good health. The CDR3 DNA reads as TGTGCCAGCAGCGGACGAACGGGACTAGCGGATTACGAGCAGTACTTC. Its protein is CASSGRTGLADYEQYF.